This entry lists 8 T cell receptor beta chains sequenced from one sample in a study of synovial regulatory T cells in juvenile arthritis. Clones were read by immunoSEQ multiplex PCR, and TCRdb kept only the in-frame ones, dropping some. The sample's table shows approximately 9,500 clones. Sequencing used Treg cells from blood. The subset here: remaining (HLA-DR-negative) circulating blood Treg cells. These receptors were collected from a donor between 2 and 35 years old with juvenile idiopathic arthritis.

This chain's CDR3 is CASSFGRRADTQYF. The rearrangement joins TRBV13 to TRBJ2-3; the D call from TCRdb, TRBD2, cannot be confirmed without DNA. Germline CDR1 and CDR2: PRHDT and FYEKMQ (reference sequence). The CDR3 sequence is 14 residues long. DNA is not recorded here.

The chain links TRBV7-9 to TRBJ1-1. The CDR3 length is 12 residues. Only the protein is available. Looked up from germline, CDR1 is SEHNR and CDR2 is FQNEAQ (reference sequence). CDR3 in amino acids: CASSFGETEAFF. The full variable domain, rest sourced from reference TRBV7-9 and TRBJ1-1, is DTGVSQNPRHKITKRGQNVTFRCDPISEHNRLYWYRQTLGQGPEFLTYFQNEAQLEKSRLLSDRFSAERPKGSFSTLEIQRTEQGDSAMYLCASSFGETEAFFGQGTRLTVV.

The gene calls are TRBV10-3 and TRBJ1-4. CDR3 length: 13 amino acids. Only the protein is available. CDR1 and CDR2 (germline): ENHRY, SYGVKD. The chain's CDR3 is CAIRSEGVEKLFF.

This sequence joins TRBV19 and TRBJ1-2; the D call of TRBD1 rests on TCRdb alone, since no DNA is present to check it. Germline loops: CDR1 LNHDA, CDR2 SQIVND (reference sequence). The CDR3 is made up of 14 amino acids. No DNA appears here. The CDR3 spells CASSPQGAQIGYTF.

The chain combines TRBV6-5 with TRBJ2-7. The CDR3 is 13 amino acids. DNA was not recorded. Per germline, CDR1 MNHEY and CDR2 SVGAGI. The CDR3 sequence is CASSYSGTYEQYF.

The V call is TRBV6-6, the J call TRBJ1-5; TCRdb calls TRBD1, which cannot be checked without DNA. The CDR3 consists of 13 residues. DNA was not recorded. Germline V gene lookup returns CDR1 MNHNY and CDR2 SVGAGI (reference sequence). The CDR3: CASSGTGNQPQHF.

The rearrangement joins TRBV4-1 to TRBJ2-7; no DNA is available, so the TRBD1 call from TCRdb remains unchecked. The CDR3 totals 17 residues. Nucleotide data are not available. CDR1 MGHRA and CDR2 YSYEKL come from the germline V gene. CDR3 amino acids: CASSQVGAGGAIYEQYF.

J is TRBJ1-4 and V is TRBV5-5. CDR3 length: 15 amino acids. No coding sequence is recorded. CDR1 and CDR2 from the germline V gene are SGHKS and YYEKEE (reference sequence). CDR3: CASSLVGGFNEKLFF.